A single sample is the source of the 31 T cell receptor beta chains below, sequenced in a study of T-cell memory formation after mild COVID-19. TCRdb re-analysed the 5' RACE reads in MiXCR, keeping a single row per CDR3 protein. The repertoire includes around 530,000 distinct CDR3 sequences, less than 25% of them detected once, and roughly 8.3% sits in the top ten. Sequencing was carried out using PBMCs or a T cell subset sorted from them (not recorded which). The receptor source for this set is an adult woman who had mild COVID-19 (a few samples of this study predate the infection). Cell type and time point are not known.

This clonotype was counted many times. The genes are TRBV7-2 and TRBJ2-6; 7 positions agree with TRBD1. CDR1 and CDR2 (germline): SGHTA, FQGNSA. Losses at the gene ends were 1 base for V and 0 bases for J; bases not matched to a gene: 3. The CDR3 length is 17 residues. The CDR3 DNA follows: TGTGCCAGCAGCTTAGGACAGGGCTCCTCTGGGGCCAACGTCCTGACTTTC. It codes for CASSLGQGSSGANVLTF.

The sample holds a few counts of this clonotype. The chain is built from TRBV12-3 or TRBV12-4 and TRBJ2-5; D is ambiguous. This CDR3 has 17 residues. V lost 2 bases and J 3 bases, leaving 19 bases between the germline ends. Written as DNA, the CDR3 is TGTGCCAGCAGTTTATCGTTTAGTCCTCCTCTTGAAGAGACCCAGTACTTC. This codes for CASSLSFSPPLEETQYF.

Note on this clonotype: At one end, the junction sequence differs from germline, possibly due to a read error. The chain recombines TRBV20-1 with TRBJ1-2; 9 nucleotides match TRBD1. This CDR3 comprises 13 residues. Germline V gives CDR1 DFQATT, CDR2 SNEGSKA (reference sequence). DNA of the CDR3: TGCGGTGCGCGGGACAGGGTACACTATGGCTACACCTTC. This translates into CGARDRVHYGYTF.

This clonotype was seen more than once but under ten times. The chain employs TRBV30 and TRBJ2-7; no clear D gene. The CDR3 totals 14 residues. V gave up 2 bases and J gave up 1 base, with 12 bases separating them. CDR1 and CDR2 (germline): GTSNPN, SVGIG (reference sequence). The CDR3 spells CAWSFQPGSYEQYF. The CDR3 bases are TGTGCCTGGAGTTTTCAGCCGGGTTCCTACGAGCAGTACTTC.

The chain recombines TRBV10-3 with TRBJ2-1; 15 positions agree with TRBD2. The CDR3 consists of 18 residues. Germline V gene sequence: CDR1 ENHRY, CDR2 SYGVKD. The V segment lost 3 bases and the J segment 7 bases; nucleotides outside the gene matches: 10. The CDR3 bases are TGTGCCATCAGTGACCCCGGGACTAGCGGGGGGTTTAGGAATGAGCAGTTCTTC. It yields the protein CAISDPGTSGGFRNEQFF.

The genes are TRBV7-3 and TRBJ2-5; tentatively, D is TRBD1 or TRBD2 (5 bases each). The CDR3 totals 16 residues. V was pared by 1 base and J by 4 bases, with 16 bases between. The germline V gene encodes CDR1 SGHTA and CDR2 FQGTGA. In DNA form, the CDR3 reads TGTGCCAGCAGCTTAAGGGGACGTGTTTCGGGAGAGACCCAGTACTTC. Its translation: CASSLRGRVSGETQYF.

This chain connects TRBV30 to TRBJ2-7, with 11 bases fitting TRBD1. CDR3 length: 14 amino acids. CDR1 is GTSNPN and CDR2 is SVGIG in the germline V gene (reference sequence). V dropped 2 bases and J dropped 4; count of bases not matched to a gene: 4. The CDR3 DNA reads as TGTGCCTGGAGTACGCGGGACAGGGGGTACGAGCAGTACTTC. It specifies CAWSTRDRGYEQYF.

The chain links TRBV3-1 to TRBJ2-1; maybe TRBD1 (5 bases). This CDR3 has 12 amino acids. The V end lost 5 bases, the J end lost 12 bases, and 14 bases lay between the germline ends. Germline loops: CDR1 LGHDT, CDR2 YNNKEL (reference sequence). The CDR3, as DNA: TGTGCCAGCAGCACAAGGGGTGTCCCGCAGTTCTTC. Translation: CASSTRGVPQFF.

This clonotype showed up many times. The chain is built from TRBV5-1 and TRBJ2-3, with D perhaps TRBD2 (6 bases). The CDR3 is made up of 15 amino acids. V dropped 0 bases and J dropped 5 bases, with 13 bases sitting between them. Germline V lookup: CDR1 SGHRS, CDR2 YFSETQ. Here the CDR3 reads CASSLDRPGGDTQYF. The CDR3 DNA is TGCGCCAGCAGCTTGGATCGCCCCGGGGGAGATACGCAGTATTTT.

Ten or more counts support this clonotype. The junction does not match germline at one end; this may be a read error. This chain links TRBV5-1 with TRBJ2-1, with 10 bases that match TRBD2. This CDR3 is built from 15 residues. Germline CDR1 and CDR2: SGHRS and YFSETQ. In nucleotides, the CDR3 is TGTGCCAGCAGCTTAACTAGCGGGGCCTACAATGAGCAGTTCTTC. Translating gives CASSLTSGAYNEQFF.

Only a few counts were recorded for this clonotype. CDR3 in DNA: TGCGCCAGCAGCTTGGACTCCCGGGACAGGGAAGATCGGGAGACCCAGTACTTC. It specifies CASSLDSRDREDRETQYF. J is TRBJ2-5 and V is TRBV5-1, with 9 bases that match TRBD1. Germline values: CDR1 SGHRS, CDR2 YFSETQ. The CDR3 spans 18 residues. Trimming at V came to 0 bases and at J to 5 bases, leaving 14 bases not matched to a gene.

The chain is built from TRBV12-3 or TRBV12-4 and TRBJ1-5, with 9 bases lining up with TRBD1. The J segment lost 6 bases and the V segment lost 3 bases, leaving 15 bases of the junction unmatched. This CDR3 has 18 amino acids. CDR3 region: CASSFRGTGTGLIQPQHF. As DNA, the CDR3 is TGTGCCAGCAGTTTTCGCGGCACCGGGACAGGGTTAATTCAGCCCCAGCATTTT.

The rearrangement uses TRBV3-1 and TRBJ2-1, with unresolved D. The V end lost 6 bases, the J end lost 4 bases, and 13 bases lay between the germline ends. CDR3 size: 14 residues. Per germline, CDR1 LGHDT and CDR2 YNNKEL (reference sequence). The CDR3 coding sequence is TGTGCCAGCAGTCGGGCCACTACGTACAATGAGCAGTTCTTC. It translates to CASSRATTYNEQFF.

This clonotype was observed a handful of times. The chain employs TRBV7-3 and TRBJ2-7; 9 nucleotides match TRBD2. The trim removed 5 bases at V and 1 base at J, leaving 3 bases unmatched. Germline V gives CDR1 SGHTA, CDR2 FQGTGA. The CDR3 is made up of 14 amino acids. The CDR3, as DNA: TGTGCCAGCAGCCGCGGACTAGCGTCCTACGAGCAGTACTTC. Its translation is CASSRGLASYEQYF.

This clonotype was recorded a few times. The chain employs TRBV4-2 and TRBJ2-4; 10 bases match TRBD2. Germline V gene data show CDR1 as LGHNA and CDR2 as YNFKEQ. The CDR3 contains 14 residues. The J segment lost 15 bases and the V segment lost 1 base, leaving 9 bases of the junction unmatched. The DNA of the CDR3 is TGTGCCAGCAGCCAAGTTACTAGCGGGAAGGAGTTGTACTTC. Its translation is CASSQVTSGKELYF.

The V and J genes are TRBV3-1 and TRBJ1-4; D possibly corresponds to TRBD1 (5 bases). The CDR3 sequence is 16 residues long. Trimming took 4 bases from V and 8 from J, leaving 20 bases between them. Germline values: CDR1 LGHDT, CDR2 YNNKEL (reference sequence). Here the CDR3 DNA reads TGTGCCAGCAGCCTCGGCCAGGGCCATCGCGACGAAAAACTGTTTTTT. It yields the protein CASSLGQGHRDEKLFF. The full variable domain, its missing parts supplied by reference TRBV3-1 and TRBJ1-4, is DTAVSQTPKYLVTQMGNDKSIKCEQNLGHDTMYWYKQDSKKFLKIMFSYNNKELIINETVPNRFSPKSPDKAHLNLHINSLELGDSAVYFCASSLGQGHRDEKLFFGSGTQLSVL.

This clonotype was recorded a few times. V usage is TRBV29-1 and J usage is TRBJ2-2; D is undetermined. In germline, CDR1 is SQVTM, CDR2 ANQGSEA. V was shortened by 5 bases and J by 7 bases, with 17 bases between the two germline ends. This CDR3 has 14 amino acids. The CDR3 DNA reads TGCAGCGTTCGTGTTACTGCCGTGGGCGGGGAGCTGTTTTTT. Translated, it gives CSVRVTAVGGELFF.

This clonotype has a handful of counts. The gene calls are TRBV20-1 and TRBJ2-7, with TRBD1 matching over 8 bases. The CDR3 length is 13 residues. Germline V gives CDR1 DFQATT, CDR2 SNEGSKA (reference sequence). The V gene end was trimmed by 6 bases and the J gene end by 3 bases; junction bases not matched to a gene: 7. CDR3 amino acids: CSAPYRGNYEQYF. CDR3 in DNA: TGCAGTGCCCCGTACAGGGGGAACTACGAGCAGTACTTC.

This clonotype showed up many times. J is TRBJ1-1 and V is TRBV12-3 or TRBV12-4; D uncertain. This CDR3 is built from 11 residues. Trimming cost V 8 bases and J 4 bases, with 8 bases left between them. The CDR3 DNA sequence: TGTGCCAGCGGCCATGCCACTGAAGCTTTCTTT. Residues: CASGHATEAFF.

The chain carries TRBV6-6 and TRBJ2-7; the match to TRBD2 covers 13 bases. Germline V gene data show CDR1 as MNHNY and CDR2 as SVGAGI (reference sequence). The junction had 8 bases not matched to a gene; V was cut back by 6 bases and J by 6 bases. This CDR3 is 15 amino acids long. CDR3 sequence: CASSPGLAGEREQYF. DNA for the CDR3: TGTGCCAGCAGCCCCGGACTAGCGGGAGAACGCGAGCAGTACTTC.

This rearrangement joins TRBV27 to TRBJ2-5, with 7 bases identical to TRBD2. J gave up 1 base and V 6 bases, and 5 bases lay outside the gene matches. The CDR3 has 14 residues. Germline V CDR1 and CDR2: MNHEY, SMNVEV (reference sequence). CDR3: CASSRRGSQETQYF. The CDR3 nucleotides read TGTGCCAGCAGCCGGCGGGGGTCCCAAGAGACCCAGTACTTC.

This rearrangement joins TRBV12-3 or TRBV12-4 to TRBJ1-2, with a tentative D call TRBD1 (6 bases). The CDR3 loop spans 13 amino acids. The V and J ends lost 5 bases and 4 bases respectively, with 11 bases between them. CDR3 DNA: TGTGCCAGCAGTAAGGGACAATTCTATGGCTACACCTTC. Its protein product is CASSKGQFYGYTF.

V usage is TRBV29-1 and J usage is TRBJ2-7; TRBD2 matches 11 bases. Germline V gene sequence: CDR1 SQVTM, CDR2 ANQGSEA. Trimming at V came to 5 bases and at J to 0 bases, leaving 3 bases not matched to a gene. This CDR3 region has 14 residues. The CDR3 coding sequence is TGCAGCGTTTTAACTAGCGGGAGCTCCTACGAGCAGTACTTC. Amino acids: CSVLTSGSSYEQYF.

The sample holds a few counts of this clonotype. This chain connects TRBV7-6 to TRBJ1-1, with D perhaps TRBD1 (5 bases). Germline values: CDR1 SGHVS, CDR2 FNYEAQ. This CDR3 region has 15 residues. Deletions cut 5 bases from V and 4 bases from J, with 17 bases between. CDR3 in amino acids: CASSGQGVLGTEAFF. CDR3 nucleotide sequence: TGTGCCAGCAGCGGCCAAGGGGTGTTGGGCACTGAAGCTTTCTTT. The complete variable domain, with remaining parts taken from reference TRBV7-6 and TRBJ1-1, reads GAGVSQSPRYKVTKRGQDVALRCDPISGHVSLYWYRQALGQGPEFLTYFNYEAQQDKSGLPNDRFSAERPEGSISTLTIQRTEQRDSAMYRCASSGQGVLGTEAFFGQGTRLTVV.

The chain recombines TRBV29-1 with TRBJ2-1; TRBD2 matches at 16 bases. CDR1 is SQVTM and CDR2 is ANQGSEA in the germline V gene. This CDR3 comprises 18 residues. The V and J ends lost 7 bases and 0 bases, in that order; junction bases with no gene match: 9. The CDR3 DNA is TGCAGCGGGGAGGGACTAGCGGGAGGGCAAAGCTCCTACAATGAGCAGTTCTTC. It codes for CSGEGLAGGQSSYNEQFF.

This clonotype was seen more than once but under ten times. The rearrangement links TRBV7-8 to TRBJ2-7; perhaps TRBD1 as D (6 bases). Germline V CDR1 and CDR2: SGHVS, FQNEAQ. Between the trimmed V and J ends, which lost 5 bases and 0 bases, there was a span of 14 bases. The CDR3 consists of 15 residues. CDR3 nucleotides: TGTGCCAGCAGCAGCCGGACAGTGAGCTCCTACGAGCAGTACTTC. Protein: CASSSRTVSSYEQYF.

This clonotype showed up just a few times. This chain joins TRBV27 and TRBJ2-7; 11 positions agree with TRBD1. The CDR3 is 12 amino acids. The trim removed 6 bases at V and 6 bases at J, leaving 1 base unmatched. Germline V CDR1 and CDR2: MNHEY, SMNVEV (reference sequence). The CDR3 nucleotides read TGTGCCAGCAGGGGGACAGGGGGCGAGCAGTACTTC. Residues: CASRGTGGEQYF.

The rearrangement uses TRBV13 and TRBJ2-3; 12 bases line up with TRBD2. Germline lookup yields CDR1 PRHDT and CDR2 FYEKMQ (reference sequence). This CDR3 has 20 amino acids. With 5 bases clipped from V and 0 bases from J, the junction kept 15 bases outside the gene matches. Here the CDR3 DNA reads TGTGCCAGCAGCCGAAGCCTTACTAGCGGGAGGAGACCTAGCACAGATACGCAGTATTTT. This gives the protein CASSRSLTSGRRPSTDTQYF.

V usage is TRBV20-1 and J usage is TRBJ2-1, with 7 bases aligning to TRBD2. Germline-derived CDR1 and CDR2 are DFQATT and SNEGSKA (reference sequence). The CDR3 is made up of 16 amino acids. V lost 5 bases, J lost 0 bases, and 10 bases stayed unmatched. For the CDR3, the DNA is TGCAGTGCTGGGGTACGGGAGGTTAGCTCCTACAATGAGCAGTTCTTC. Its protein product is CSAGVREVSSYNEQFF.

This chain connects TRBV7-9 to TRBJ2-4; 7 nucleotides agree with TRBD1. The CDR3 totals 14 residues. V trimming: 11 bases; J trimming: 3 bases; junction bases outside the gene matches: 10. The germline V gene has CDR1 SEHNR and CDR2 FQNEAQ (reference sequence). The CDR3 is CAGRRWDSKNIQYF. CDR3 in DNA: TGTGCCGGCCGCCGGTGGGACAGCAAAAACATTCAGTACTTC.

This clonotype appeared once. The chain employs TRBV6-5 and TRBJ1-2; D is ambiguous. The germline V gene has CDR1 MNHEY and CDR2 SVGAGI. V was trimmed by 6 bases and J by 7 bases, leaving 15 bases between them. The length of the CDR3 is 13 residues. CDR3 amino acids: CASSYQRSGGYTF. The CDR3 DNA is TGTGCCAGCAGCTACCAGCGGTCCGGTGGCTACACCTTC.